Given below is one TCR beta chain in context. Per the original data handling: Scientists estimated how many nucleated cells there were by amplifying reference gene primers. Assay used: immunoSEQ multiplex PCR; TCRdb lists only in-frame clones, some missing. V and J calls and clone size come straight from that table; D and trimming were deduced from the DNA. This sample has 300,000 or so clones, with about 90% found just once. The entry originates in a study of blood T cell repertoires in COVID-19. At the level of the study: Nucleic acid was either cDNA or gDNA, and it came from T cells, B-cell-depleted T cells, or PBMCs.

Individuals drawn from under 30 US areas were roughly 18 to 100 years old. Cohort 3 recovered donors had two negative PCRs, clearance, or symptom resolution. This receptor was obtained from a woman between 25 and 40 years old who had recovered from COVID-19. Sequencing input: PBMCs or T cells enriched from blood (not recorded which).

The CDR3 DNA sequence: TGCGCCAGCAGCTTGGGGGCTGGAGGGGATGGCTACACCTTC. This codes for CASSLGAGGDGYTF. The gene calls are TRBV5-1 and TRBJ1-2, with D maybe TRBD1 (5 bases). Per germline, CDR1 SGHRS and CDR2 YFSETQ. CDR3 length: 14 residues. Trimming left V 0 bases short and J 6 bases short, with 12 bases between.